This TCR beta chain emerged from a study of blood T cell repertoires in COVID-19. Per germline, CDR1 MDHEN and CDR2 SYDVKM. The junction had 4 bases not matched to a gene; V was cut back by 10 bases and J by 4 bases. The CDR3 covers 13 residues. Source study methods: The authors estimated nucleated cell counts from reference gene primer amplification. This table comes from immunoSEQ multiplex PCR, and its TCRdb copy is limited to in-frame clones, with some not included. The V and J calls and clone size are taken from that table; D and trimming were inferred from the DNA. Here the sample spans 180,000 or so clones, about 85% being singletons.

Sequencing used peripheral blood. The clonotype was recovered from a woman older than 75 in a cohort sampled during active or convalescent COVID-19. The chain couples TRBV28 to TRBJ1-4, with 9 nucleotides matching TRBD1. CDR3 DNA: TGTGCCACCACAGGGGGCGTTAATGAAAAACTGTTTTTT. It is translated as CATTGGVNEKLFF.